The rows below give T cell receptor beta chains drawn from one sample of a study of T cells in localized non-small cell lung cancer. Data came from immunoSEQ multiplex PCR; TCRdb stores just in-frame clones and leaves some out. The profile covers around 41,000 clones, with approximately 91% appearing a single time and roughly 2.6% taken by the ten largest. The sequencing used peripheral blood, collected before any cancer treatment. The receptors originated from an older female donor with stage I squamous cell lung carcinoma. CDR3s include the opening cysteine and the closing phenylalanine or tryptophan. The D gene is left open where the match is weak. Expanded clones get a size class; other rows say once, few or many, or leave the size out.

D gene: .; V gene: TRBV10-2; J gene: TRBJ2-3; CDR3 length: 14; clone size: .; CDR3 DNA: TGCGCCAGCGTTCGGTCTAGCGACACAGATACGCAGTATTTT; CDR3 protein: CASVRSSDTDTQYF
D gene: TRBD1; V gene: TRBV7-2; J gene: TRBJ2-7; CDR3 length: 14; clone size: .; CDR3 DNA: TGTGCCAGCAGCTTGGACAGGAAGGTCAACGAGCAGTACTTC; CDR3 protein: CASSLDRKVNEQYF
D gene: .; V gene: TRBV7-2; J gene: TRBJ2-3; CDR3 length: 14; clone size: .; CDR3 DNA: TGTGCCAGCAGCCCCGACAGTAGCGCAGATACGCAGTATTTT; CDR3 protein: CASSPDSSADTQYF
D gene: TRBD1; V gene: TRBV25-1; J gene: TRBJ1-3; CDR3 length: 15; clone size: .; CDR3 DNA: TGTGCCAGCAGCGGGACAGGGTACTCTGGAAACACCATATATTTT; CDR3 protein: CASSGTGYSGNTIYF
D gene: TRBD1; V gene: TRBV29-1; J gene: TRBJ2-3; CDR3 length: 13; clone size: .; CDR3 DNA: TGCAGCGTTGAAGGACAGGGGAAGGGTACGCAGTATTTT; CDR3 protein: CSVEGQGKGTQYF
D gene: TRBD1; V gene: TRBV5-1; J gene: TRBJ2-3; CDR3 length: 15; clone size: .; CDR3 DNA: TGCGCCAGCAGCACCGGGACAGGGGTCACAGATACGCAGTATTTT; CDR3 protein: CASSTGTGVTDTQYF
D gene: .; V gene: TRBV9; J gene: TRBJ2-7; CDR3 length: 14; clone size: .; CDR3 DNA: TGTGCCAGCAGCGGAGGGGTCGGTTCCTACGAGCAGTACTTC; CDR3 protein: CASSGGVGSYEQYF
D gene: .; V gene: TRBV5-6; J gene: TRBJ2-3; CDR3 length: 16; clone size: .; CDR3 DNA: TGTGCCAGCAGCCCCCCCTTGGGGGGAGCCCCAGATACGCAGTATTTT; CDR3 protein: CASSPPLGGAPDTQYF
D gene: TRBD1; V gene: TRBV19; J gene: TRBJ2-1; CDR3 length: 14; clone size: .; CDR3 DNA: TGTGCCAGTAGTATAGCCAGGGGGCCAGGTGAGCAGTTCTTC; CDR3 protein: CASSIARGPGEQFF
D gene: .; V gene: TRBV5-1; J gene: TRBJ2-5; CDR3 length: 15; clone size: .; CDR3 DNA: TGCGCCAGCAGCCCGTCCTCGAGGTACCAAGAGACCCAGTACTTC; CDR3 protein: CASSPSSRYQETQYF
D gene: .; V gene: TRBV19; J gene: TRBJ2-7; CDR3 length: 15; clone size: .; CDR3 DNA: TGTGCCAGTAGTATTTCCACTGATTACTCCTACGAGCAGTACTTC; CDR3 protein: CASSISTDYSYEQYF
D gene: .; V gene: TRBV30; J gene: TRBJ2-7; CDR3 length: 13; clone size: .; CDR3 DNA: TGTGCCTGGAGTCGGGACTCCCAGAACGAGCAGTACTTC; CDR3 protein: CAWSRDSQNEQYF
D gene: .; V gene: TRBV6-5; J gene: TRBJ1-2; CDR3 length: 14; clone size: .; CDR3 DNA: TGTGCCAGCAGTTACAGGCAAGGGACTGGGGGCTACACCTTC; CDR3 protein: CASSYRQGTGGYTF
D gene: .; V gene: TRBV5-6; J gene: TRBJ1-1; CDR3 length: 14; clone size: medium-sized; CDR3 DNA: TGTGCCAGCAGCATAACAGGGAGGCAGACTGAAGCTTTCTTT; CDR3 protein: CASSITGRQTEAFF
D gene: .; V gene: TRBV18; J gene: TRBJ1-5; CDR3 length: 14; clone size: once; CDR3 DNA: TGTGCCAGCTCGCTGTCCGATAGCAATCAGCCCCAGCATTTT; CDR3 protein: CASSLSDSNQPQHF
D gene: .; V gene: TRBV30; J gene: TRBJ2-5; CDR3 length: 13; clone size: .; CDR3 DNA: TGTGCCTGGAGCGGGGGAATGGAGGAGACCCAGTACTTC; CDR3 protein: CAWSGGMEETQYF
D gene: TRBD2; V gene: TRBV9; J gene: TRBJ2-1; CDR3 length: 18; clone size: .; CDR3 DNA: TGTGCCAGCAGCGTTCTCATGACTAGCGGCAGCTCCTACAATGAGCAGTTCTTC; CDR3 protein: CASSVLMTSGSSYNEQFF
D gene: TRBD2; V gene: TRBV6-1; J gene: TRBJ2-1; CDR3 length: 13; clone size: .; CDR3 DNA: TGTGCCAGCATAGCTAGCGGGATAAATGAGCAGTTCTTC; CDR3 protein: CASIASGINEQFF
D gene: .; V gene: TRBV19; J gene: TRBJ1-4; CDR3 length: 13; clone size: .; CDR3 DNA: TGTGCCAGTAGTATGGGGCCTAATGAAAAACTGTTTTTT; CDR3 protein: CASSMGPNEKLFF
D gene: .; V gene: TRBV9; J gene: TRBJ2-3; CDR3 length: 15; clone size: .; CDR3 DNA: TGTGCCAGCAGCGTAGTTCCTTCAGGCACAGATACGCAGTATTTT; CDR3 protein: CASSVVPSGTDTQYF
D gene: .; V gene: TRBV28; J gene: TRBJ2-7; CDR3 length: 12; clone size: .; CDR3 DNA: TGTGCCAGCAGCCCGCTAAGATACGAGCAGTACTTC; CDR3 protein: CASSPLRYEQYF
D gene: .; V gene: TRBV7-2; J gene: TRBJ2-7; CDR3 length: 18; clone size: .; CDR3 DNA: TGTGCCAGCAGCTCCTCCATAGGACAGTCGACCTTCTCCTACGAGCAGTACTTC; CDR3 protein: CASSSSIGQSTFSYEQYF
D gene: TRBD1; V gene: TRBV15; J gene: TRBJ1-2; CDR3 length: 14; clone size: .; CDR3 DNA: TGTGCCACCAGCAGGGACAGGGCTAACTATGGCTACACCTTC; CDR3 protein: CATSRDRANYGYTF